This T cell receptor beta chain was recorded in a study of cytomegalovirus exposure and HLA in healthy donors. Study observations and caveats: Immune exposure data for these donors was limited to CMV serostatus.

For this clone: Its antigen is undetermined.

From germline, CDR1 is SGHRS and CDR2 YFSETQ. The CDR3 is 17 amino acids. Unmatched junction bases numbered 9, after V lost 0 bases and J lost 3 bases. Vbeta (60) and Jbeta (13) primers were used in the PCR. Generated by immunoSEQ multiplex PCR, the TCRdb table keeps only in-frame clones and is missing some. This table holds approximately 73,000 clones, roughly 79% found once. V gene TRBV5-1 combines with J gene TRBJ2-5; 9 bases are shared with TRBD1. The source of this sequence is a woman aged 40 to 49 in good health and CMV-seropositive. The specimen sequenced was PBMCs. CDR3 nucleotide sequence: TGCGCCAGCAGCTTGGCCCCACAGGGGGCGGGGAAAGAGACCCAGTACTTC. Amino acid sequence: CASSLAPQGAGKETQYF.